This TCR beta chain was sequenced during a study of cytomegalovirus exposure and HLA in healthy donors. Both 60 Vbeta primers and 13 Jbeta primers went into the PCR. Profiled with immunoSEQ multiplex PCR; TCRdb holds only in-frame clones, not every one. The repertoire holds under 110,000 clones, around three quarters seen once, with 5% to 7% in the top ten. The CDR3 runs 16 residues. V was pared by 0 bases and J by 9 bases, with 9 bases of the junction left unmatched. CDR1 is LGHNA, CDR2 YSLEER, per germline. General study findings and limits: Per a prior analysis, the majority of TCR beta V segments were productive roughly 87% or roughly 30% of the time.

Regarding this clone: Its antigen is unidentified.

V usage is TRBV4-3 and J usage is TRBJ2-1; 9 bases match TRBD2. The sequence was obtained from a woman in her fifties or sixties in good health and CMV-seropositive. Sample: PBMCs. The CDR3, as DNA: TGCGCCAGCAGCCAAGATGGGCTAGCGGGGCCAATTGAGCAGTTCTTC. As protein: CASSQDGLAGPIEQFF.